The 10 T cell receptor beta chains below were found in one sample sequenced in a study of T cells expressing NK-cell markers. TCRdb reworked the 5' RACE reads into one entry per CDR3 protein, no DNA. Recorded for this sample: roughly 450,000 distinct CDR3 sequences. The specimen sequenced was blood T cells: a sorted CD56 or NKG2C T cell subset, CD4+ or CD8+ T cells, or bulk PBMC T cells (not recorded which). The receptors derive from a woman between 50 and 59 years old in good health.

This CDR3 reads CASSQDSNNPTGELFF. The chain has TRBV3-1 and TRBJ2-2. CDR3 length: 16 amino acids. The germline CDR1 and CDR2 sequences are LGHDT and YNNKEL (reference sequence).

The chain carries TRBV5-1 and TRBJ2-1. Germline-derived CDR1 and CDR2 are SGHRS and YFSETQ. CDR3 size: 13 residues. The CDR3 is CASRLDLYNEQFF.

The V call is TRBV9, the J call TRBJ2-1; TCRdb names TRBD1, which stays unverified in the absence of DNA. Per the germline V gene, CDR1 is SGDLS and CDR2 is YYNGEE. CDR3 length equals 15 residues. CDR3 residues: CASSNRDRAYNEQFF. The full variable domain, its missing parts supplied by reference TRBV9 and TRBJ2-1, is DSGVTQTPKHLITATGQRVTLRCSPRSGDLSVYWYQQSLDQGLQFLIQYYNGEERAKGNILERFSAQQFPDLHSELNLSSLELGDSALYFCASSNRDRAYNEQFFGPGTRLTVL.

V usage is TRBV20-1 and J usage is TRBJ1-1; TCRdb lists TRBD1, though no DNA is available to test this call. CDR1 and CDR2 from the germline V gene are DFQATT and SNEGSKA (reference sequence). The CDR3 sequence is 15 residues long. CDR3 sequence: CSASMRGLMNTEAFF.

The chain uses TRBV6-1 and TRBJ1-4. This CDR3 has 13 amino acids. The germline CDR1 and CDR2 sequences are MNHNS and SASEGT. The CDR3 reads CATVKGIAEKLFF.

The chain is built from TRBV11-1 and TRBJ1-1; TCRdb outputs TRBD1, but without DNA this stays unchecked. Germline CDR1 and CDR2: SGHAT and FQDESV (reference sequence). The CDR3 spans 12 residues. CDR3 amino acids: CASRGRGSEAFF. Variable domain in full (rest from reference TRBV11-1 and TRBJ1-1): EAEVAQSPRYKITEKSQAVAFWCDPISGHATLYWYRQILGQGPELLVQFQDESVVDDSQLPKDRFSAERLKGVDSTLKIQPAELGDSAMYLCASRGRGSEAFFGQGTRLTVV.

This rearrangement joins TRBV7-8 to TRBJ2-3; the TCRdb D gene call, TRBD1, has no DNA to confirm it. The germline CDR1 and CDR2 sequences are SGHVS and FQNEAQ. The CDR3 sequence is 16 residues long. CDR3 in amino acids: CASSFPTGGSTDTQYF.

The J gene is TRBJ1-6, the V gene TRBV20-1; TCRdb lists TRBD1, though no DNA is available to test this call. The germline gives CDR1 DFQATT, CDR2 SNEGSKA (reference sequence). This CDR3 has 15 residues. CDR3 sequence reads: CSAREVGPRGSPLHF.

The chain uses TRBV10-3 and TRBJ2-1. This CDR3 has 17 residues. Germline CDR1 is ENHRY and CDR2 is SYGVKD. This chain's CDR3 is CAISGPYGSHSYNEQFF.

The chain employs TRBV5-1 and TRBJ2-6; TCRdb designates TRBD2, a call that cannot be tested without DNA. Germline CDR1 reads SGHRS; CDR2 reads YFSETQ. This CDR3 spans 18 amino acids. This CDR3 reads CASSLGAGQNSGANVLTF.